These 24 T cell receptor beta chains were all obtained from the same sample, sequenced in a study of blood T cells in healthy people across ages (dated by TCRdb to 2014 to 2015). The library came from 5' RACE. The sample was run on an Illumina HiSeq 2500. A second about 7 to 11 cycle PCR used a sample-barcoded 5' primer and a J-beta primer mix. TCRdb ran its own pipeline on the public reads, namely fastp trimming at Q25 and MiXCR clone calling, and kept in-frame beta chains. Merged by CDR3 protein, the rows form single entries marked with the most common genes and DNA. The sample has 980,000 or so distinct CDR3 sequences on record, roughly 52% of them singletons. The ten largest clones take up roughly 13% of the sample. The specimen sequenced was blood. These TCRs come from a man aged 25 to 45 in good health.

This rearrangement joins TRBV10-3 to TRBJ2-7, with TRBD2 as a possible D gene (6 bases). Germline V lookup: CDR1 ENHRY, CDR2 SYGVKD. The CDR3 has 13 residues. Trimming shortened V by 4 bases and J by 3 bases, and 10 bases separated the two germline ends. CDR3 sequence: CAISGRGNYEQYF. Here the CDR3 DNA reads TGTGCCATCAGTGGGAGGGGAAACTACGAGCAGTACTTC.

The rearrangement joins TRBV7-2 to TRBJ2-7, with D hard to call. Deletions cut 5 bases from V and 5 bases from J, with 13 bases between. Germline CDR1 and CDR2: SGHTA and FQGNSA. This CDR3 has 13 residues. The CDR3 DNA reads TGTGCCAGCAGCCTCCGAGACATGGACGAGCAGTACTTC. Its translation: CASSLRDMDEQYF.

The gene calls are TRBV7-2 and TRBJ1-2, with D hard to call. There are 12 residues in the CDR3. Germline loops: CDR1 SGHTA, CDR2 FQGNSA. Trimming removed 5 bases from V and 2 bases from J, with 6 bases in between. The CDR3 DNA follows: TGTGCCAGCAGCCTTCGGAACTATGGCTACACCTTC. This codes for CASSLRNYGYTF.

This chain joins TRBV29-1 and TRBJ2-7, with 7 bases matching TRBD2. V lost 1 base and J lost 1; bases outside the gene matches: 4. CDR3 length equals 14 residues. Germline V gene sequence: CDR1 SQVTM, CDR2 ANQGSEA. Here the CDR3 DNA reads TGCAGCGTTGAAGGGGACGGGGGGTCCTACGAGCAGTACTTC. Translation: CSVEGDGGSYEQYF.

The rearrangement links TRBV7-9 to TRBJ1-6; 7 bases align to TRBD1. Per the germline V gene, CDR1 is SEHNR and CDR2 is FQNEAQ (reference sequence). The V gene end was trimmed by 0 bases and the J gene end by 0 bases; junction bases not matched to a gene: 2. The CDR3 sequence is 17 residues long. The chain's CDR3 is CASSLADRSSYNSPLHF. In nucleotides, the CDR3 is TGTGCCAGCAGCTTAGCGGACAGGAGCTCCTATAATTCACCCCTCCACTTT.

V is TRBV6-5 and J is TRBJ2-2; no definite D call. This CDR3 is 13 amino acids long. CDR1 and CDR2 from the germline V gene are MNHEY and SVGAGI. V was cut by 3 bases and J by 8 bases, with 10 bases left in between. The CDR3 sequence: CASSYGRTGELFF. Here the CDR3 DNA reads TGTGCCAGCAGTTATGGCCGGACGGGGGAGCTGTTTTTT.

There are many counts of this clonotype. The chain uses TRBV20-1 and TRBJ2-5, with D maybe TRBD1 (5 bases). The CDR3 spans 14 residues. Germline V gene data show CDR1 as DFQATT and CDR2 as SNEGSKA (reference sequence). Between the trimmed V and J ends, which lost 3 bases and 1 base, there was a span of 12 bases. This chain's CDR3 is CSARVARAQETQYF. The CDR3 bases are TGCAGTGCTAGGGTAGCCAGGGCCCAAGAGACCCAGTACTTC.

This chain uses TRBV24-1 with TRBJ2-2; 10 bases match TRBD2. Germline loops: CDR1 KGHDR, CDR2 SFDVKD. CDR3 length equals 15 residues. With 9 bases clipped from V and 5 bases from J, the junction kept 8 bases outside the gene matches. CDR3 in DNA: TGTGCCACCGGACGACAGACTAGCGGGACCGGGGAGCTGTTTTTT. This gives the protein CATGRQTSGTGELFF.

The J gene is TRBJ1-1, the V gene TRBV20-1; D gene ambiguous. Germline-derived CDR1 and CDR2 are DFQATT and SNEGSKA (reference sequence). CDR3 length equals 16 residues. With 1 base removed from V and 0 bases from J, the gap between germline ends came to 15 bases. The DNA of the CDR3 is TGCAGTGCTAGAGCGATGGGTGAGCCCGTGAACACTGAAGCTTTCTTT. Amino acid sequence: CSARAMGEPVNTEAFF.

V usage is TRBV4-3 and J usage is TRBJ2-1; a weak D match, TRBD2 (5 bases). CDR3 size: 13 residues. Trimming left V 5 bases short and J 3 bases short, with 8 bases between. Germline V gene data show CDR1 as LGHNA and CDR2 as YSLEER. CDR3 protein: CASSFGVYNEQFF. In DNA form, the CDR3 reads TGCGCCAGCAGCTTCGGGGTCTACAATGAGCAGTTCTTC.

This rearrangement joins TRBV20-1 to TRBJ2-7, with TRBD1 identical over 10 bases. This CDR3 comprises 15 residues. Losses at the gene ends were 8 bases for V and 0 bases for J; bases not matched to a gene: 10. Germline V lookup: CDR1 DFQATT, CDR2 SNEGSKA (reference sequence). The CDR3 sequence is CSTGGDRGNSYEQYF. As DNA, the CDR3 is TGCAGTACTGGAGGGGACAGGGGTAACTCCTACGAGCAGTACTTC.

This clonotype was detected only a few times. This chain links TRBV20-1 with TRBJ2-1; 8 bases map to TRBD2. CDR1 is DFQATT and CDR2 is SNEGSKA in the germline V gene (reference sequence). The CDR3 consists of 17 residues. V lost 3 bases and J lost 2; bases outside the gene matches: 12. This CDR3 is CSASRIRRAGAYNEQFF. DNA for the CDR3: TGCAGTGCTAGTCGGATCCGACGAGCGGGGGCCTACAATGAGCAGTTCTTC.

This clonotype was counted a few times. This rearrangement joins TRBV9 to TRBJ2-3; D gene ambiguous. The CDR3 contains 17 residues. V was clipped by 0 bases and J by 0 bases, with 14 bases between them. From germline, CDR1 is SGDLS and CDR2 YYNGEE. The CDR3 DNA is TGTGCCAGCAGCGTAGAGTCTGGCCCGCCAAGCACAGATACGCAGTATTTT. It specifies CASSVESGPPSTDTQYF.

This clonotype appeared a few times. Here the CDR3 reads CSARTPNPGTGYGYTF. The CDR3, as DNA: TGCAGTGCTAGAACCCCGAACCCCGGCACGGGCTATGGCTACACCTTC. The gene calls are TRBV20-1 and TRBJ1-2; D remains ambiguous. The length of the CDR3 is 16 residues. Germline CDR1 reads DFQATT; CDR2 reads SNEGSKA (reference sequence). V lost 2 bases to trimming and J lost 4 bases, with 20 bases between them.

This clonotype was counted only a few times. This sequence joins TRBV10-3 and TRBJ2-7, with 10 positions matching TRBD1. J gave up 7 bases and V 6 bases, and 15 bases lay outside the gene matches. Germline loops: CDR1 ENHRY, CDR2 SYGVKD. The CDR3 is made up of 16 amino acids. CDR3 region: CAIRGADRGNYNEQYF. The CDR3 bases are TGTGCCATCAGGGGGGCGGACAGGGGGAACTACAATGAGCAGTACTTC.

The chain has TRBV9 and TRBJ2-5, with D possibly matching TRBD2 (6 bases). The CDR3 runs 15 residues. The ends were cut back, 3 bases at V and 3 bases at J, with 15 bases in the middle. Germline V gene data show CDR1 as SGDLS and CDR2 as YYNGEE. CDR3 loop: CASSGVRDSKETQYF. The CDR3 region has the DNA TGTGCCAGCAGCGGAGTACGGGACTCAAAAGAGACCCAGTACTTC.

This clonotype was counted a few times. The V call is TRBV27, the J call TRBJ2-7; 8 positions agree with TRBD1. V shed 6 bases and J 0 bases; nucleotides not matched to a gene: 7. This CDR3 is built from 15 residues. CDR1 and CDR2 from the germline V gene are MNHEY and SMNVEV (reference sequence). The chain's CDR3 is CASRDWTGFSYEQYF. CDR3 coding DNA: TGTGCCAGCAGAGACTGGACAGGGTTCTCCTACGAGCAGTACTTC.

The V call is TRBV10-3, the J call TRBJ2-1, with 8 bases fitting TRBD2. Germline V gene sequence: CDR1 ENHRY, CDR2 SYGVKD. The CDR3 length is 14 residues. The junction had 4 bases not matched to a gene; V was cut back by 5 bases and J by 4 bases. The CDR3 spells CAISYGGEYNEQFF. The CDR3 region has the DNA TGTGCCATCAGTTACGGGGGGGAATACAATGAGCAGTTCTTC.

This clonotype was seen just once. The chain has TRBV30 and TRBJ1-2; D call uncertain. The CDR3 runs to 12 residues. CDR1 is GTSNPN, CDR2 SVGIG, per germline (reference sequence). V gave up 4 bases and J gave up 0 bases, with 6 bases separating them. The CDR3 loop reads CAWTETNYGYTF. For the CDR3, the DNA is TGTGCCTGGACAGAAACTAACTATGGCTACACCTTC.

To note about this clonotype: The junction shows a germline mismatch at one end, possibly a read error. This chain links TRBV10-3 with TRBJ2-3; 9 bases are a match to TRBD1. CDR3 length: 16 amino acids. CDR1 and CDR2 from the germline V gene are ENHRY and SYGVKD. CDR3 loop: CVISDGGTGITDTQYF. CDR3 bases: TGTGTCATCAGTGATGGCGGGACAGGGATCACAGATACGCAGTATTTT.

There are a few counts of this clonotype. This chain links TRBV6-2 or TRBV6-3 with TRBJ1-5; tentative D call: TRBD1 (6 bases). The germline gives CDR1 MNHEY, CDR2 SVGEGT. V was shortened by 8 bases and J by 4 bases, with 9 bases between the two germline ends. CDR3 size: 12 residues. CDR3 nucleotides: TGTGCCAGCGGACAGAAAAATCAGCCCCAGCATTTT. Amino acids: CASGQKNQPQHF.

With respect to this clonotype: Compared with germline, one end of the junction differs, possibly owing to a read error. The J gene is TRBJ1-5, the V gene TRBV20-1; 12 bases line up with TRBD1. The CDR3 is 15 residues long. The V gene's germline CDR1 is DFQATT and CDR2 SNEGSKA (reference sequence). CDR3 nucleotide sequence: TGCAGTGCTAGGGATGGGACAGGGGGCGGTCAGTCCCAGCATTTT. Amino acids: CSARDGTGGGQSQHF.

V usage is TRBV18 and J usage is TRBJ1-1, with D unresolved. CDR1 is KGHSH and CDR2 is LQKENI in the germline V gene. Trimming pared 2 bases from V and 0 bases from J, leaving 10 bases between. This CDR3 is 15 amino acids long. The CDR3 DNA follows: TGTGCCAGCTCACCAGGGGTCGGAATGAACACTGAAGCTTTCTTT. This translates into CASSPGVGMNTEAFF.

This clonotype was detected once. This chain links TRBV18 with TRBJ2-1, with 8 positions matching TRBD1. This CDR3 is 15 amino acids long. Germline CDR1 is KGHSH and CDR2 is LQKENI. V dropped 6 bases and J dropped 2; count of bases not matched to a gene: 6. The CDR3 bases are TGTGCCAGCTCCCGGGGACAGGAGGCCTACAATGAGCAGTTCTTC. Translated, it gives CASSRGQEAYNEQFF.